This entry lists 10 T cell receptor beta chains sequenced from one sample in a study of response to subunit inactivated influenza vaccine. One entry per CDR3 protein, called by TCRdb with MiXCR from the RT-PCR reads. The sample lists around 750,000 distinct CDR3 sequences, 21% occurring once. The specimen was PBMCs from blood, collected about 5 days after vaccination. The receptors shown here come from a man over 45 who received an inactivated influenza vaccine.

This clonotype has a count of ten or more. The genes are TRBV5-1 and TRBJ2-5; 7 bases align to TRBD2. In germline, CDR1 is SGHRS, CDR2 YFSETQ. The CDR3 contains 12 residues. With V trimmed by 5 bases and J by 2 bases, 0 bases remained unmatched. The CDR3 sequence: CASRGLQETQYF. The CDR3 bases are TGCGCCAGCAGGGGACTACAAGAGACCCAGTACTTC.

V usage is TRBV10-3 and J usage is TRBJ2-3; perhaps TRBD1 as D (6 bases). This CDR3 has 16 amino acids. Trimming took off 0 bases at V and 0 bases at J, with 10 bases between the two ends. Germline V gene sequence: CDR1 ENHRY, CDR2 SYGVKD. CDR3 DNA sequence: TGTGCCATCAGTGAGTCGGGGGCTTATAGCACAGATACGCAGTATTTT. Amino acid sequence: CAISESGAYSTDTQYF.

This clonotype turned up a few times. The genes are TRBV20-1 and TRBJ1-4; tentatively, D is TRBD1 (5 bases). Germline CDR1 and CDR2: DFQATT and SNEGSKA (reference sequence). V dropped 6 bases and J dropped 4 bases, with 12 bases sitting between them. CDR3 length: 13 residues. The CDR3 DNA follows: TGCAGTGCCCAGCGGGGGTATAATGAAAAACTGTTTTTT. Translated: CSAQRGYNEKLFF.

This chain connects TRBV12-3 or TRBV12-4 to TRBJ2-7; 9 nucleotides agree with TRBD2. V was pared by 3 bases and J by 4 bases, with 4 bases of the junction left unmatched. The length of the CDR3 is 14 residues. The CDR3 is CASSFPGLAYEQYF. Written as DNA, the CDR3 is TGTGCCAGCAGTTTCCCGGGACTAGCTTACGAGCAGTACTTC.

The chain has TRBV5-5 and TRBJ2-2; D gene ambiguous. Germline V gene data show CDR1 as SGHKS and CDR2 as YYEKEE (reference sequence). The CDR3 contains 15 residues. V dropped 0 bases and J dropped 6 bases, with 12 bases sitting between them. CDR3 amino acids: CASSLEGWVSGELFF. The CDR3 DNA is TGTGCCAGCAGCTTGGAAGGTTGGGTTTCCGGGGAGCTGTTTTTT.

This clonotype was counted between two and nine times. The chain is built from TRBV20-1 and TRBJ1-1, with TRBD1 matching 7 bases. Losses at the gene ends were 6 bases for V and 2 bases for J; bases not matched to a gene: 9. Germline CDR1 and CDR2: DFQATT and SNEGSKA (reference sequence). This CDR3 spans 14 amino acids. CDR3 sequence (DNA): TGCAGTGCGAAACAGGGGCCGCAAAACACTGAAGCTTTCTTT. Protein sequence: CSAKQGPQNTEAFF.

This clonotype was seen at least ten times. The CDR3 sequence: CASSSGTDKNIQYF. The CDR3 coding sequence is TGTGCCAGCAGTTCCGGGACGGACAAAAACATTCAGTACTTC. The V call is TRBV12-3 or TRBV12-4, the J call TRBJ2-4; D is perhaps TRBD1 or TRBD2 (5 bases each). V was pared by 4 bases and J by 3 bases, with 10 bases between. The CDR3 runs to 14 residues.

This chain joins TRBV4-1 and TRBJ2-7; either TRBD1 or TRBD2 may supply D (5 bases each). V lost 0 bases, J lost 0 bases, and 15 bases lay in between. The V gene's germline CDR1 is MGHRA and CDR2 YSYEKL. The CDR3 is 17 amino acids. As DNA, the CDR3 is TGCGCCAGCAGCCAAGATGGGGCTAGGGACCTCTCCTACGAGCAGTACTTC. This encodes CASSQDGARDLSYEQYF.

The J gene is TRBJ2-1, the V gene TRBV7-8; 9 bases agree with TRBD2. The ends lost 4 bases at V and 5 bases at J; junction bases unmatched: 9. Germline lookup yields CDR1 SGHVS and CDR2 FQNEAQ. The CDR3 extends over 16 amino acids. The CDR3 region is CASSSEASGEDNEQFF. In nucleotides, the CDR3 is TGTGCCAGCAGCTCAGAGGCTAGCGGGGAGGACAATGAGCAGTTCTTC.

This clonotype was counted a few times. Here the CDR3 reads CASSPIGASGTRGDTQYF. DNA for the CDR3: TGTGCCAGCAGCCCGATCGGGGCTAGCGGAACTCGGGGTGATACGCAGTATTTT. The chain recombines TRBV11-2 with TRBJ2-3; 7 nucleotides match TRBD2. The CDR3 extends over 18 amino acids. V was clipped by 5 bases and J by 6 bases; unmatched bases: 20. CDR1 and CDR2 (germline): SGHAT, FQNNGV.